One sample yielded the 31 T cell receptor beta chains listed below, sequenced in a study of T cell responses to AZD1222 COVID-19 vaccine. The assay was immunoSEQ multiplex PCR, and TCRdb's table has in-frame clones only and misses some. The sample lists 45,000 or so clones, less than 95% occurring once. The starting material was peripheral blood, obtained 28 days after the second AZD1222 dose. Receptors originate from an adult who received the AZD1222 COVID-19 vaccine.

This rearrangement joins TRBV9 to TRBJ2-5; 9 nucleotides agree with TRBD2. Germline V gene sequence: CDR1 SGDLS, CDR2 YYNGEE. V shed 4 bases, J shed 9 bases, and the junction held 7 bases outside the gene matches. The CDR3 contains 13 residues. CDR3 amino acids: CASSSGLASSQYF. CDR3 coding DNA: TGTGCCAGCAGCTCCGGACTAGCGTCCTCCCAGTACTTC.

The chain recombines TRBV28 with TRBJ2-2; D not certain. Between the trimmed V and J ends, which lost 6 bases and 4 bases, there was a span of 15 bases. This CDR3 spans 15 amino acids. CDR1 is MDHEN and CDR2 is SYDVKM in the germline V gene. The CDR3: CASSSGGVFTGELFF. As DNA, the CDR3 is TGTGCCAGCAGCTCGGGCGGCGTGTTCACCGGGGAGCTGTTTTTT.

The gene calls are TRBV7-2 and TRBJ1-6; no clear D. Germline assignment: CDR1 SGHTA and CDR2 FQGNSA. This CDR3 spans 12 amino acids. Trimming removed 2 bases from V and 7 bases from J, with 3 bases in between. The DNA of the CDR3 is TGTGCCAGCAGCTTATCCAATTCACCCCTCCACTTT. It is translated as CASSLSNSPLHF.

This chain uses TRBV7-2 with TRBJ1-2, with a weak D call TRBD1 (5 bases). This CDR3 has 12 residues. Germline V gene data show CDR1 as SGHTA and CDR2 as FQGNSA. With 3 bases removed from V and 11 bases from J, the gap between germline ends came to 13 bases. The CDR3: CASSFVQATYTF. In DNA form, the CDR3 reads TGTGCCAGCAGCTTTGTACAGGCCACTTACACCTTC. Full variable domain (outside the CDR3, taken from reference TRBV7-2 and TRBJ1-2): GAGVSQSPSNKVTEKGKDVELRCDPISGHTALYWYRQSLGQGLEFLIYFQGNSAPDKSGLPSDRFSAERTGGSVSTLTIQRTQQEDSAVYLCASSFVQATYTFGSGTRLTVV.

This clone was found once. CDR3: CASSGTLAWNTEAFF. CDR3 coding DNA: TGTGCCAGCAGCGGAACCCTCGCGTGGAACACTGAAGCTTTCTTT. The rearrangement joins TRBV5-6 to TRBJ1-1; no reliable D call. There are 15 residues in the CDR3. V lost 4 bases, J lost 1 base, and 14 bases lay in between. Germline V gives CDR1 SGHDT, CDR2 YYEEEE. Filled out from reference TRBV5-6 and TRBJ1-1, the complete variable domain reads DAGVTQSPTHLIKTRGQQVTLRCSPKSGHDTVSWYQQALGQGPQFIFQYYEEEERQRGNFPDRFSGHQFPNYSSELNVNALLLGDSALYLCASSGTLAWNTEAFFGQGTRLTVV.

This clone came up once. This chain uses TRBV3-1 (or the pseudogene TRBV3-2) with TRBJ2-5; 8 bases match TRBD2. CDR1 is LGHDT and CDR2 is YNNKEL in the germline V gene (reference sequence). This CDR3 is 15 amino acids long. J lost 9 bases, V lost 0 bases, and 9 bases had no gene match. The CDR3 DNA reads TGTGCCAGCAGCCAAGACCTAGCGGGCCCAGGGGCCCAGTACTTC. Protein product: CASSQDLAGPGAQYF.

J is TRBJ1-5 and V is TRBV7-8, with D possibly being TRBD1 (5 bases). The CDR3 loop spans 13 amino acids. V dropped 8 bases and J dropped 2 bases, with 10 bases sitting between them. Germline assignment: CDR1 SGHVS and CDR2 FQNEAQ. The CDR3 is CASRRDGNQPQHF. The CDR3 DNA reads TGTGCCAGCCGTCGGGACGGCAATCAGCCCCAGCATTTT.

The CDR3 loop reads CASSYTSVGADTQYF. For the CDR3, the DNA is TGTGCCAGCAGTTACACCTCTGTAGGGGCAGATACGCAGTATTTT. The gene calls are TRBV6-5 and TRBJ2-3, with a tentative D call TRBD1 (5 bases). The CDR3 totals 15 residues. V lost 2 bases, J lost 4 bases, and 13 bases lay in between. Germline loops: CDR1 MNHEY, CDR2 SVGAGI.

This clone came up once. V gene TRBV6-2 or TRBV6-3 combines with J gene TRBJ2-1; TRBD1 matches 7 bases. V was pared by 2 bases and J by 7 bases, with 11 bases of the junction left unmatched. The CDR3 runs to 16 residues. CDR1 and CDR2 from the germline V gene are MNHEY and SVGEGT. The CDR3 loop reads CASSYSPGQTSNEQFF. In nucleotides, the CDR3 is TGTGCCAGCAGTTACAGTCCGGGACAGACATCAAATGAGCAGTTCTTC.

This clone was seen once. CDR3: CATSRERVAEAFF. The CDR3 nucleotides read TGTGCCACCAGCAGAGAGAGGGTCGCTGAAGCTTTCTTT. V usage is TRBV15 and J usage is TRBJ1-1; D gene ambiguous. The CDR3 contains 13 residues. Germline CDR1 and CDR2: LNHNV and YYDKDF (reference sequence). Trimming took off 0 bases at V and 6 bases at J, with 8 bases between the two ends.

J is TRBJ1-5 and V is TRBV4-3; tentative D call: TRBD1 (5 bases). Trimming removed 0 bases from V and 5 bases from J, with 11 bases in between. This CDR3 has 15 residues. Germline V gives CDR1 LGHNA, CDR2 YSLEER. The CDR3 nucleotides are TGCGCCAGCAGCCAAGAACCAAGGGGAGATCAGCCCCAGCATTTT. Amino acids: CASSQEPRGDQPQHF.

This chain links TRBV7-8 with TRBJ2-1, with 7 positions matching TRBD2. This CDR3 comprises 17 residues. V dropped 2 bases and J dropped 6; count of bases not matched to a gene: 13. CDR1 SGHVS and CDR2 FQNEAQ come from the germline V gene. CDR3 sequence (DNA): TGTGCCAGCAGCTTAACGCGTCGTTTGGGAGGGCTCAATGAGCAGTTCTTC. Translating it yields CASSLTRRLGGLNEQFF.

The rearrangement links TRBV5-4 to TRBJ1-6, with D possibly being TRBD1 (6 bases). Germline CDR1 and CDR2: SGHNT and YYREEE (reference sequence). This CDR3 has 15 residues. V lost 1 base and J 3 bases, leaving 8 bases between the germline ends. Written as DNA, the CDR3 is TGTGCCAGCAGCTTGTCAGGGGACTATAATTCACCCCTCCACTTT. Translation: CASSLSGDYNSPLHF.

The chain has TRBV11-2 and TRBJ1-1; D is possibly TRBD1 (6 bases). The germline V and J ends were trimmed by 2 bases and 4 bases, with 11 bases remaining between them. The CDR3 runs 14 residues. Germline V CDR1 and CDR2: SGHAT, FQNNGV. CDR3 sequence (DNA): TGTGCCAGCAGCTTAACAGGGACGGCCACTGAAGCTTTCTTT. The encoded protein is CASSLTGTATEAFF.

This chain uses TRBV3-1 (or the pseudogene TRBV3-2) with TRBJ2-3, with 8 bases that match TRBD2. CDR3 size: 16 residues. Germline CDR1 and CDR2: LGHDT and YNNKEL (reference sequence). V lost 2 bases to trimming and J lost 6 bases; unmatched junction nucleotides: 10. DNA for the CDR3: TGTGCCAGCAGCCAAACGGGGGGGCGCGGTTCGGATACGCAGTATTTT. This encodes CASSQTGGRGSDTQYF.

V usage is TRBV24-1 and J usage is TRBJ1-2, with a possible D match to TRBD1 (5 bases). CDR1 and CDR2 (germline): KGHDR, SFDVKD. The CDR3 has 17 amino acids. The V end was cut by 4 bases, the J end by 8 bases, with 25 bases between. In DNA form, the CDR3 reads TGTGCCACCAGTGAGATCCACTATAACAGAGGGCGGGACGGCTACACCTTC. It translates to CATSEIHYNRGRDGYTF.

V is TRBV5-1 and J is TRBJ2-5, with D uncertain. V was cut by 4 bases and J by 2 bases, with 9 bases left in between. This CDR3 has 13 amino acids. CDR1 SGHRS and CDR2 YFSETQ come from the germline V gene. CDR3 coding DNA: TGCGCCAGCAGCGATTCAAGGCAAGAGACCCAGTACTTC. Amino acids: CASSDSRQETQYF.

The rearrangement joins TRBV2 to TRBJ1-3; TRBD1 is a possible D gene (5 bases). Germline V gene sequence: CDR1 SNHLY, CDR2 FYNNEI. The germline V and J ends were trimmed by 6 bases and 0 bases, with 15 bases remaining between them. CDR3 size: 16 residues. The CDR3 DNA reads TGTGCCAGCAGCTGGGGGAACATACACTCTGGAAACACCATATATTTT. It codes for CASSWGNIHSGNTIYF.

This rearrangement joins TRBV7-9 to TRBJ1-5; 12 bases line up with TRBD1. The junction had 6 bases not matched to a gene; V was cut back by 5 bases and J by 7 bases. Germline lookup yields CDR1 SEHNR and CDR2 FQNEAQ (reference sequence). The CDR3 is 15 residues long. The CDR3 is CASSGPGTGGQPQHF. The CDR3 DNA is TGTGCCAGCAGCGGTCCCGGGACAGGGGGCCAGCCCCAGCATTTT. The full variable domain, rest sourced from reference TRBV7-9 and TRBJ1-5, is DTGVSQNPRHKITKRGQNVTFRCDPISEHNRLYWYRQTLGQGPEFLTYFQNEAQLEKSRLLSDRFSAERPKGSFSTLEIQRTEQGDSAMYLCASSGPGTGGQPQHFGDGTRLSIL.

The chain has TRBV2 and TRBJ2-5, with D tentatively TRBD2 (6 bases). Per germline, CDR1 SNHLY and CDR2 FYNNEI. This CDR3 is 15 amino acids long. V dropped 2 bases and J dropped 9 bases, with 19 bases sitting between them. The CDR3 DNA reads TGTGCCAGCAGTGAAATTACCGTAGTTGGCGGGGCCCAGTACTTC. Its translation: CASSEITVVGGAQYF.

This clone has just one count. The gene calls are TRBV11-2 and TRBJ1-4, with D possibly being TRBD1 (5 bases). The V end was cut by 0 bases, the J end by 8 bases, with 13 bases between. The germline V gene has CDR1 SGHAT and CDR2 FQNNGV. The CDR3 has 15 residues. CDR3 sequence: CASSLERGRGEKLFF. The CDR3 DNA follows: TGTGCCAGCAGCTTAGAAAGAGGGCGGGGCGAAAAACTGTTTTTT.

The rearrangement joins TRBV6-5 to TRBJ2-2, with TRBD1 matching 8 bases. Trimming cost V 2 bases and J 6 bases; bases outside gene matches: 8. This CDR3 has 16 residues. CDR1 MNHEY and CDR2 SVGAGI come from the germline V gene. CDR3 DNA sequence: TGTGCCAGCAGTTACGTTGGGACAGGCATTGCCGGGGAGCTGTTTTTT. The encoded protein is CASSYVGTGIAGELFF.

The chain has TRBV3-1 (or the pseudogene TRBV3-2) and TRBJ2-7, with 8 bases that match TRBD1. The CDR3 is made up of 15 amino acids. Looked up from germline, CDR1 is LGHDT and CDR2 is YNNKEL (reference sequence). Trimming at V came to 1 base and at J to 2 bases, leaving 4 bases not matched to a gene. CDR3: CASSQAGTGAYEQYF. The CDR3 nucleotides are TGTGCCAGCAGCCAAGCCGGGACAGGAGCCTACGAGCAGTACTTC.

This sequence joins TRBV19 and TRBJ1-5; no firm D call. V was shortened by 3 bases and J by 0 bases, with 6 bases between the two germline ends. The CDR3 extends over 14 amino acids. The germline V gene has CDR1 LNHDA and CDR2 SQIVND (reference sequence). CDR3 in amino acids: CASSMRGSNQPQHF. CDR3 bases: TGTGCCAGTAGTATGAGAGGTAGCAATCAGCCCCAGCATTTT.

The gene calls are TRBV7-2 and TRBJ2-5, with D possibly matching TRBD2 (5 bases). Between the trimmed V and J ends, which lost 1 base and 4 bases, there was a span of 7 bases. The germline gives CDR1 SGHTA, CDR2 FQGNSA. The CDR3 sequence is 13 residues long. CDR3 bases: TGTGCCAGCAGCTTAGGGGAGTTAGAGACCCAGTACTTC. It encodes CASSLGELETQYF.

V is TRBV7-8 and J is TRBJ1-1; D remains ambiguous. From germline, CDR1 is SGHVS and CDR2 FQNEAQ. Trimming cost V 5 bases and J 1 base, with 11 bases left between them. The CDR3 has 14 amino acids. In DNA, the CDR3 is TGTGCCAGCAGCCTTGTGGCAGGGAACACTGAAGCTTTCTTT. Translation gives CASSLVAGNTEAFF.

The chain recombines TRBV2 with TRBJ1-1, with TRBD1 matching 7 bases. Germline V gene sequence: CDR1 SNHLY, CDR2 FYNNEI. Trimming removed 3 bases from V and 8 bases from J; junction bases left unmatched: 6. The length of the CDR3 is 13 residues. For the CDR3, the DNA is TGTGCCAGCAGTGACGGGCAGGGGGTGGAAGCTTTCTTT. Translated: CASSDGQGVEAFF.

The chain carries TRBV5-1 and TRBJ2-3; no clear D. Deletions cut 2 bases from V and 3 bases from J, with 19 bases between. The CDR3 totals 17 residues. Germline loops: CDR1 SGHRS, CDR2 YFSETQ. For the CDR3, the DNA is TGCGCCAGCAGCTTATATGGGGTATCTCAGATTACAGATACGCAGTATTTT. It yields the protein CASSLYGVSQITDTQYF. Combining the CDR3 with reference TRBV5-1 and TRBJ2-3 gives the whole variable domain KAGVTQTPRYLIKTRGQQVTLSCSPISGHRSVSWYQQTPGQGLQFLFEYFSETQRNKGNFPGRFSGRQFSNSRSEMNVSTLELGDSALYLCASSLYGVSQITDTQYFGPGTRLTVL.

V usage is TRBV29-1 and J usage is TRBJ2-2; D may be TRBD2 (6 bases). Trimming removed 4 bases from V and 5 bases from J, with 14 bases in between. Germline CDR1 reads SQVTM; CDR2 reads ANQGSEA. The CDR3 extends over 14 amino acids. In DNA, the CDR3 is TGCAGCGTTGCCCATAGCGGAGGGACCGGGGAGCTGTTTTTT. It yields the protein CSVAHSGGTGELFF.

V gene TRBV6-2 or TRBV6-3 combines with J gene TRBJ2-2, with 12 bases matching TRBD2. CDR3 length: 17 amino acids. Looked up from germline, CDR1 is MNHEY and CDR2 is SVGEGT. V lost 4 bases and J lost 6; bases outside the gene matches: 9. The CDR3 reads CASSFSSTSGGPGELFF. The CDR3 coding sequence is TGTGCCAGCAGTTTCTCCTCGACTAGCGGGGGACCCGGGGAGCTGTTTTTT.

The V and J genes are TRBV20-1 and TRBJ1-1; D gene unclear. V was cut by 3 bases and J by 2 bases, with 10 bases left in between. CDR1 is DFQATT and CDR2 is SNEGSKA in the germline V gene (reference sequence). The CDR3 consists of 13 residues. The DNA of the CDR3 is TGCAGTGCTAGTATGGATCCTAACACTGAAGCTTTCTTT. Protein: CSASMDPNTEAFF.